The clone carrying this TCR beta chain was picked up one time. Antigen specificity is unknown. The same CDR3 can be traced to other DNA sequences in this sample. The data originate from a study of shared clonotypes between healthy human individuals. Per the original data handling: ImmunoSEQ output held junction-only sequences without quality scores, so filtering differed. Generated by immunoSEQ multiplex PCR, the TCRdb table keeps only in-frame clones and is missing some. Clonal size and the V and J genes are those of that table, whereas D and trimming came from the DNA. The sample holds over 750,000 clones, 96% seen once. Study-wide results and caveats: Clonotypes that were shared across four donors made up about 5.1% of naive CD4 clonotypes. Larger estimated richness was generally recorded for naive subsets relative to memory subsets.

Trimming removed 0 bases at V and 2 bases at J, with 6 bases between. In germline, CDR1 is SGHDT, CDR2 YYEEEE. This CDR3 comprises 13 residues. Terminally differentiated effector memory CD45RA+ cells were excluded from the naive CD8 cells, which were CD45RO-negative and positively selected for CCR7. The chain combines TRBV5-6 with TRBJ2-7; D not resolved. The material sequenced was naive CD8+ T cells sorted from blood. This TCR was sampled from a man in his thirties or forties in good health. Here the CDR3 DNA reads TGTGCCAGCAGCTTGGACAGCACCTACGAGCAGTACTTC. Translating gives CASSLDSTYEQYF. Drawing the rest from reference TRBV5-6 and TRBJ2-7, the complete variable domain is DAGVTQSPTHLIKTRGQQVTLRCSPKSGHDTVSWYQQALGQGPQFIFQYYEEEERQRGNFPDRFSGHQFPNYSSELNVNALLLGDSALYLCASSLDSTYEQYFGPGTRLTVT.